These 9 T cell receptor beta chains came from one sample sequenced in a study of OX40 agonist ivuxolimab in advanced cancers. Libraries were prepared by immunoSEQ multiplex PCR; TCRdb keeps only in-frame clonotypes and omits some of them. This table holds 44,000 or so clones, 80% found once. The sample consisted of CD4+ or CD8+ T cells sorted from blood, taken in a trial of the OX40 agonist ivuxolimab. The receptors were sampled from an adult with an advanced solid tumor such as melanoma, head and neck, liver or kidney cancer.

This sequence joins TRBV10-3 and TRBJ1-5, with TRBD1 identical over 8 bases. The germline gives CDR1 ENHRY, CDR2 SYGVKD. The CDR3 contains 14 residues. Trimming at V came to 8 bases and at J to 2 bases, leaving 5 bases not matched to a gene. The CDR3 nucleotides read TGTGCCATCGGTTTGGGACAGGGCAATCAGCCCCAGCATTTT. Encoded protein: CAIGLGQGNQPQHF.

The chain employs TRBV6-6 and TRBJ2-1; 10 bases match TRBD1. Germline values: CDR1 MNHNY, CDR2 SVGAGI (reference sequence). Trimming removed 4 bases from V and 8 bases from J; junction bases left unmatched: 11. The length of the CDR3 is 16 residues. In DNA form, the CDR3 reads TGTGCCAGCAGTTCTCCGGACAGGGGGGCCAGGGATGAGCAGTTCTTC. Protein sequence: CASSSPDRGARDEQFF.

This clone was seen only a few times. The chain joins TRBV18 to TRBJ2-7; 13 bases agree with TRBD2. CDR3 length: 15 amino acids. From germline, CDR1 is KGHSH and CDR2 LQKENI. V lost 4 bases and J lost 5; bases outside the gene matches: 5. The CDR3: CASSQWTSGSDEQYF. The CDR3 coding sequence is TGTGCCAGCTCACAATGGACTAGCGGGAGTGACGAGCAGTACTTC.

J is TRBJ2-5 and V is TRBV5-1, with a possible D match to TRBD2 (6 bases). V was shortened by 2 bases and J by 0 bases, with 11 bases between the two germline ends. In germline, CDR1 is SGHRS, CDR2 YFSETQ. This CDR3 region has 15 residues. CDR3: CASSLAGPYQETQYF. DNA of the CDR3: TGCGCCAGCAGCTTAGCGGGCCCGTACCAAGAGACCCAGTACTTC.

This rearrangement joins TRBV2 to TRBJ2-7, with TRBD1 identical over 7 bases. Germline V gene sequence: CDR1 SNHLY, CDR2 FYNNEI. CDR3 length equals 13 residues. J lost 2 bases, V lost 10 bases, and 8 bases had no gene match. CDR3 protein: CATRGQTPYEQYF. CDR3 nucleotides: TGTGCCACTAGGGGACAGACCCCCTACGAGCAGTACTTC.

The chain joins TRBV15 to TRBJ2-3, with 10 positions matching TRBD2. V was pared by 5 bases and J by 1 base, with 3 bases of the junction left unmatched. This CDR3 comprises 15 residues. Germline V gene lookup returns CDR1 LNHNV and CDR2 YYDKDF (reference sequence). CDR3 sequence (DNA): TGTGCCACCAGCGGGGGGACTAGCGGCACAGATACGCAGTATTTT. It specifies CATSGGTSGTDTQYF.

V gene TRBV4-1 combines with J gene TRBJ1-4; D remains ambiguous. V lost 3 bases, J lost 0 bases, and 5 bases lay in between. Per the germline V gene, CDR1 is MGHRA and CDR2 is YSYEKL. CDR3 length equals 14 residues. The CDR3 nucleotides read TGCGCCAGCAGCCAGCAAACAACTAATGAAAAACTGTTTTTT. Translated: CASSQQTTNEKLFF.

The rearrangement links TRBV5-1 to TRBJ1-3, with 7 bases fitting TRBD1. Per the germline V gene, CDR1 is SGHRS and CDR2 is YFSETQ. V lost 0 bases and J lost 0; bases outside the gene matches: 9. The CDR3 spans 18 residues. The chain's CDR3 is CASSLGDRATNSGNTIYF. The CDR3 DNA reads TGCGCCAGCAGCTTGGGTGACAGGGCGACAAACTCTGGAAACACCATATATTTT.

This clone was seen once. The chain links TRBV6-6 to TRBJ2-7; D gene ambiguous. The CDR3 spans 11 residues. Germline V lookup: CDR1 MNHNY, CDR2 SVGAGI (reference sequence). The V and J ends lost 7 bases and 3 bases respectively, with 7 bases between them. CDR3 bases: TGTGCCAGCAAAGACGGCTACGAGCAGTACTTC. It is translated as CASKDGYEQYF.